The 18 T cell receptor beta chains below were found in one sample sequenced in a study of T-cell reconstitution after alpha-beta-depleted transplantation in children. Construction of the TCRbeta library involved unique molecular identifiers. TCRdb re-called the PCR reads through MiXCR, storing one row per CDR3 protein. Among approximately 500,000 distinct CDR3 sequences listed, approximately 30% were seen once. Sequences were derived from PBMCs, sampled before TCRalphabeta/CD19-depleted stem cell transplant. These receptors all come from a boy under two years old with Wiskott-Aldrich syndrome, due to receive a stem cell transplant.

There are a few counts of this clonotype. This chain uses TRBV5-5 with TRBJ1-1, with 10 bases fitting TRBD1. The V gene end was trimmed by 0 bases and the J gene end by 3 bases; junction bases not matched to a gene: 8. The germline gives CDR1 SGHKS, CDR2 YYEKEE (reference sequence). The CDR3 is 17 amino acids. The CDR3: CASSLAPWTGGDTEAFF. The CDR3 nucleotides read TGTGCCAGCAGCTTGGCCCCTTGGACAGGGGGGGACACTGAAGCTTTCTTT.

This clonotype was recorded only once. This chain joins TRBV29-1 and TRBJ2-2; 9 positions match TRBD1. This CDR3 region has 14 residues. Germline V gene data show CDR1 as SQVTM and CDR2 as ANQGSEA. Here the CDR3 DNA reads TGCAGTGGCGGGACAGGGTCCAACACCGGGGAGCTGTTTTTT. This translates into CSGGTGSNTGELFF.

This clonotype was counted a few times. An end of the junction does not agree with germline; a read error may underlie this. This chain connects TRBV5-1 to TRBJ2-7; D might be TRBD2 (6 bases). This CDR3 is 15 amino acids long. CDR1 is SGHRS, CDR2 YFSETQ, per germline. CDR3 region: CASSLVAGPSYEQYF. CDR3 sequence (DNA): TGTGCCAGCAGTTTAGTGGCGGGGCCCTCCTACGAGCAGTACTTC.

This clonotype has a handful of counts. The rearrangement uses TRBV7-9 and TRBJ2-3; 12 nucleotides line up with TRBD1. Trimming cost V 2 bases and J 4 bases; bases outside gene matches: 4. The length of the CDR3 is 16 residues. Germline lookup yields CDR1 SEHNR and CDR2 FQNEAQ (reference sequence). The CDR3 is CASSLWGTGGADTQYF. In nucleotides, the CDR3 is TGTGCCAGCAGCTTATGGGGGACAGGGGGCGCAGATACGCAGTATTTT.

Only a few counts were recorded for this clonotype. The CDR3 sequence: CSATPPGQGSYEQYF. The CDR3 DNA reads as TGCAGCGCCACACCTCCGGGACAGGGTTCCTACGAGCAGTACTTC. This sequence joins TRBV20-1 and TRBJ2-7, with 9 bases aligning to TRBD1. Germline assignment: CDR1 DFQATT and CDR2 SNEGSKA (reference sequence). This CDR3 region has 15 residues.

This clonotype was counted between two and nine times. CDR3 sequence: CSVEAGNGYTF. CDR3 DNA sequence: TGCAGCGTTGAAGCCGGGAATGGCTACACCTTC. This chain connects TRBV29-1 to TRBJ1-2; D gene unclear. The CDR3 is 11 residues long. Germline CDR1 SQVTM, CDR2 ANQGSEA. V was pared by 1 base and J by 6 bases, with 6 bases between.

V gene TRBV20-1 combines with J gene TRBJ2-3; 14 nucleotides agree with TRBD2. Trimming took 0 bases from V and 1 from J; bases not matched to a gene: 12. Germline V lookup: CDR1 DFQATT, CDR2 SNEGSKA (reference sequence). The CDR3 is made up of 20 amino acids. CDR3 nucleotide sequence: TGCAGTGCTAGAGATCTCAGGGGACTAGCGGGAGTGGGAGGCACAGATACGCAGTATTTT. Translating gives CSARDLRGLAGVGGTDTQYF.

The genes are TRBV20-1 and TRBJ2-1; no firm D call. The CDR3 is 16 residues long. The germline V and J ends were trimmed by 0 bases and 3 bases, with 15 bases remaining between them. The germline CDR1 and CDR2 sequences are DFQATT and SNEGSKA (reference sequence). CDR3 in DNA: TGCAGTGCTAGAGATAGTAGGCTTGGGTTCTACAATGAGCAGTTCTTC. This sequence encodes CSARDSRLGFYNEQFF.

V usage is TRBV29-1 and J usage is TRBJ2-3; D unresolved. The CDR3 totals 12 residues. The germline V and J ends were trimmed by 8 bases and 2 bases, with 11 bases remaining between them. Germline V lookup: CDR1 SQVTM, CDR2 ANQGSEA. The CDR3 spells CSTSPTTDTQYF. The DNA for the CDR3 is TGCAGCACTTCGCCTACCACAGATACGCAGTATTTT.

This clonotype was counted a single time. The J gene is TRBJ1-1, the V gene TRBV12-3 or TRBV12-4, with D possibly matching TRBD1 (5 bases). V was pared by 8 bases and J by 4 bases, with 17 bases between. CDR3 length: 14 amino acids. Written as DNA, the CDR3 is TGTGCCAGCTGGCGGGGGGAGTGGGGCACTGAAGCTTTCTTT. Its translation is CASWRGEWGTEAFF.

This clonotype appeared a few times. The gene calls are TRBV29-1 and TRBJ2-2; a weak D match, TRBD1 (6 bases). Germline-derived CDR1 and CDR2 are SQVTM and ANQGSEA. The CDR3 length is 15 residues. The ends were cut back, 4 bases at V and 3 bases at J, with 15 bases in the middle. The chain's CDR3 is CSVGNRVGDTGELFF. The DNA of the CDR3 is TGCAGCGTTGGAAACAGGGTCGGGGACACCGGGGAGCTGTTTTTT.

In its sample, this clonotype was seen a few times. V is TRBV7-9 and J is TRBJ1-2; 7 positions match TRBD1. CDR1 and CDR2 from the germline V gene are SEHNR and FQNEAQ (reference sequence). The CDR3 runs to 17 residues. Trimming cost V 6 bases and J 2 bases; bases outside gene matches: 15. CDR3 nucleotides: TGTGCCAGCAGAAGAGGGGGCACCGCCGGATCCAACTATGGCTACACCTTC. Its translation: CASRRGGTAGSNYGYTF.

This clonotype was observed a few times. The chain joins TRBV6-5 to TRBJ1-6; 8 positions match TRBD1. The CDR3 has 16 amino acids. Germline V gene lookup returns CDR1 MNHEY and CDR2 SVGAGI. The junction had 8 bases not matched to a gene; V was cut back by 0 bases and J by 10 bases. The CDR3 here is CASSYSRGRFESPLHF. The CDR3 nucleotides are TGTGCCAGCAGTTACTCCAGGGGGCGTTTTGAATCACCCCTCCACTTT.

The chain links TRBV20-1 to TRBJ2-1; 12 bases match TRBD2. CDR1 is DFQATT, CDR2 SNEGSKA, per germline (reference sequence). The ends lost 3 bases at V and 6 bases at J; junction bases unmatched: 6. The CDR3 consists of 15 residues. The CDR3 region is CSASSASGRANEQFF. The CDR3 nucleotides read TGCAGTGCTAGTTCGGCTAGCGGGAGGGCCAATGAGCAGTTCTTC.

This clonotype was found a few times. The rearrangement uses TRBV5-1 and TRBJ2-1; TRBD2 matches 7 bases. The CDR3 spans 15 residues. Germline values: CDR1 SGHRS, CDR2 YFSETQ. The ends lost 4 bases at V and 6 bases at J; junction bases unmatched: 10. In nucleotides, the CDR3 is TGCGCCAGCAGCCCCCTAGCGGTCTCTGTCAATGAGCAGTTCTTC. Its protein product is CASSPLAVSVNEQFF.

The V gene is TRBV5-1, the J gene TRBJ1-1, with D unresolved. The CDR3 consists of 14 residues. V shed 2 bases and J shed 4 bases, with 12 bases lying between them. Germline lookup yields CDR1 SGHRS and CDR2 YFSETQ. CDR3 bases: TGCGCCAGCAGCTTCGGACCAATGGGCACTGAAGCTTTCTTT. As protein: CASSFGPMGTEAFF.

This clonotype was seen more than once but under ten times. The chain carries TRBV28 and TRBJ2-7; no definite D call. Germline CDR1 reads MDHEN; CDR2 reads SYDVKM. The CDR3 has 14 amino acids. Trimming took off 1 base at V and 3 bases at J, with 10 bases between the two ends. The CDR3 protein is CASSLFGGYYEQYF. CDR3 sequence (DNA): TGTGCCAGCAGTTTATTCGGCGGATACTACGAGCAGTACTTC.

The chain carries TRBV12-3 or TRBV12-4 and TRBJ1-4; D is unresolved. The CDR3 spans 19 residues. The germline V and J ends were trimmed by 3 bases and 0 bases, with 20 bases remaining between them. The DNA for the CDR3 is TGTGCCAGCAGTTTTATCCGCGGGTCGGGCCTCGCAACTAATGAAAAACTGTTTTTT. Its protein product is CASSFIRGSGLATNEKLFF.